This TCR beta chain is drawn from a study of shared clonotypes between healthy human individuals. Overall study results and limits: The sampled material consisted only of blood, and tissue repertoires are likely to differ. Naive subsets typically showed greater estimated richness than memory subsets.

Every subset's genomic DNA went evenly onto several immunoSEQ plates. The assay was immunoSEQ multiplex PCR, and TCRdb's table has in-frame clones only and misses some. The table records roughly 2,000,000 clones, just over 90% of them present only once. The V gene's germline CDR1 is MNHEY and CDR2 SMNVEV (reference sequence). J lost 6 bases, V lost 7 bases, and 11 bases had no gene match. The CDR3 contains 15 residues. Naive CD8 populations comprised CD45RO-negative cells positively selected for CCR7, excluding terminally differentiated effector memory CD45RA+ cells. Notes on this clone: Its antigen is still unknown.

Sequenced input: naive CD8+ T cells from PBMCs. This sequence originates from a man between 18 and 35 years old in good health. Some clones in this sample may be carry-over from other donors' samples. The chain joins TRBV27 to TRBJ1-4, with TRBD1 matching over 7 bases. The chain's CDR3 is CASNTNTGVDEKLFF. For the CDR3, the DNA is TGTGCCAGCAATACAAACACAGGGGTTGATGAAAAACTGTTTTTT.